This is a list of T cell receptor beta chains from one sample in a study of TIL therapy for anti-PD-1-resistant metastatic lung cancer. Sequencing was performed with immunoSEQ multiplex PCR; in TCRdb, only in-frame clones are kept and a portion is missing. The sample has tens of thousands of clones, 80% to 90% seen once. The sample in question was blood, obtained at baseline. The receptors originated from a person between 30 and 80 years old with non-small cell lung cancer. The CDR3 runs from the conserved cysteine through the conserved F or W. The D gene is left open where the match is weak. Rows may omit the clone size; those that give it use once, few, many or a size class.

j_call clone_size d_call v_call cdr3_aa cdr3_nt
TRBJ2-7 once . TRBV10-3 CAISEGGKVPYEQYF TGTGCCATCAGTGAGGGGGGCAAGGTACCCTACGAGCAGTACTTC
TRBJ1-2 . . TRBV6-6 CASISAQLGYGYTF TGTGCCAGCATCTCTGCACAGCTGGGCTATGGCTACACCTTC
TRBJ2-5 once . TRBV5-4 CASSLPRASGQETQYF TGTGCCAGCAGCTTGCCCCGAGCGAGCGGCCAAGAGACCCAGTACTTC
TRBJ2-6 . . TRBV7-6 CASGSSGANVLTF TGTGCCAGCGGCTCCTCTGGGGCCAACGTCCTGACTTTC
TRBJ2-7 . TRBD2 TRBV6-4 CASSDSAGANLGSYEQYF TGTGCCAGCAGTGACTCTGCGGGAGCCAACCTGGGGTCCTACGAGCAGTACTTC
TRBJ2-5 . . TRBV14 CASSQDMWGQETQYF TGTGCCAGCAGCCAAGATATGTGGGGCCAAGAGACCCAGTACTTC
TRBJ2-7 . . TRBV28 CASSRLDTYEQYF TGTGCCAGCAGTCGACTTGACACCTACGAGCAGTACTTC
TRBJ1-1 once . TRBV18 CASSPQGQGFTEAFF TGTGCCAGCTCACCACAGGGGCAGGGGTTCACTGAAGCTTTCTTT
TRBJ2-1 . . TRBV11-3 CASSETENEQFF TGTGCCAGCAGCGAGACGGAAAATGAGCAGTTCTTC
TRBJ1-5 few . TRBV7-8 CASSLVWGSGQPQHF TGTGCCAGCAGCTTAGTATGGGGATCGGGTCAGCCCCAGCATTTT
TRBJ1-2 . . TRBV6-5 CASTPRALGSYGYTF TGTGCCAGCACCCCAAGGGCCTTGGGGAGCTATGGCTACACCTTC
TRBJ2-3 . TRBD2 TRBV3-1/TRBV3-2 CASSQSGGGDTQYF TGTGCCAGCAGCCAAAGCGGGGGGGGAGATACGCAGTATTTT
TRBJ2-3 . . TRBV29-1 CSVTTPSTDTQYF TGCAGCGTTACGACTCCTAGCACAGATACGCAGTATTTT
TRBJ2-2 . TRBD1 TRBV18 CASSPAGQAGTGELFF TGTGCCAGCTCACCCGCGGGACAGGCAGGGACCGGGGAGCTGTTTTTT
TRBJ2-3 . TRBD2 TRBV5-6 CASSLVSGSGGATDTQYF TGTGCCAGCAGCTTGGTTAGTGGTAGCGGGGGGGCCACAGATACGCAGTATTTT
TRBJ1-5 . . TRBV5-1 CASSLVRGRTVNQPQHF TGCGCCAGCAGCTTGGTTCGGGGCCGGACGGTAAATCAGCCCCAGCATTTT
TRBJ2-5 . TRBD2 TRBV28 CASRTGLAGRETQYF TGTGCCAGCAGAACAGGACTAGCGGGGCGAGAGACCCAGTACTTC
TRBJ1-4 . TRBD1 TRBV7-9 CASTPGQTNEKLFF TGTGCCAGCACCCCGGGACAGACTAATGAAAAACTGTTTTTT
TRBJ2-7 . TRBD1 TRBV6-4 CASSVDRGHEQYF TGTGCCAGCAGTGTGGACAGGGGCCACGAGCAGTACTTC
TRBJ2-1 . TRBD2 TRBV3-1/TRBV3-2 CASSLAGEQFF TGTGCCAGCAGTCTAGCGGGAGAGCAGTTCTTC
TRBJ1-3 . . TRBV18 CASSPDSSGNTIYF TGTGCCAGCTCACCAGACAGCTCTGGAAACACCATATATTTT
TRBJ1-3 . . TRBV4-3 CASSQQQGAGNTIYF TGCGCCAGCAGCCAACAACAGGGCGCTGGAAACACCATATATTTT
TRBJ1-5 once . TRBV7-6 CANPTSGAEDQPQHF TGTGCCAACCCGACCTCGGGGGCCGAGGATCAGCCCCAGCATTTT
TRBJ2-5 . . TRBV24-1 CATGYGGGRETQYF TGTGCCACCGGCTATGGAGGGGGCCGAGAGACCCAGTACTTC
TRBJ2-3 . . TRBV18 CASSPRGPTDTQYF TGTGCCAGCTCACCACGGGGACCCACAGATACGCAGTATTTT
TRBJ2-3 . . TRBV7-2 CASSFSPSRSTDTQYF TGTGCCAGCAGCTTTTCCCCCAGCAGAAGCACAGATACGCAGTATTTT
TRBJ2-3 . TRBD2 TRBV7-9 CASSQSSGGAGDTQYF TGTGCCAGCAGCCAATCTTCCGGGGGGGCTGGAGATACGCAGTATTTT
TRBJ2-1 . . TRBV5-4 CASSPGSVEQFF TGTGCCAGCAGCCCAGGGTCCGTTGAGCAGTTCTTC
TRBJ2-3 . TRBD2 TRBV18 CASSPASGGTTDTQYF TGTGCCAGCTCACCTGCTAGCGGGGGGACCACAGATACGCAGTATTTT
TRBJ2-5 . . TRBV3-1/TRBV3-2 CASSQAETQYF TGTGCCAGCAGCCAAGCAGAGACCCAGTACTTC
TRBJ2-5 . TRBD2 TRBV27 CASSFLSGSEETQYF TGTGCCAGCAGTTTCCTTAGCGGGAGCGAAGAGACCCAGTACTTC
TRBJ2-3 . . TRBV2 CASSDQYTDTQYF TGTGCCAGCAGTGATCAGTATACAGATACGCAGTATTTT
TRBJ2-2 . . TRBV21-1 CASSKSRWRLAGNRPLPPGELFF TGTGCCAGCAGCAAATCTCGCTGGAGACTAGCGGGAAACCGACCGCTCCCACCCGGGGAGCTGTTTTTT
TRBJ2-7 . . TRBV23-1 CASSPSTKPRGQYF TGCGCCAGCAGTCCCTCTACGAAGCCTCGGGGGCAGTACTTC
TRBJ1-2 . . TRBV5-3 CATPYRGLDGYTF TGTGCCACCCCCTACCGGGGGTTGGATGGCTACACCTTC
TRBJ2-3 few . TRBV11-2 CASSPKQGGPTDTQYF TGTGCCAGCAGCCCAAAACAGGGGGGGCCCACAGATACGCAGTATTTT
TRBJ2-1 . TRBD1 TRBV11-2 CASSASAGTGWFF TGTGCCAGCAGCGCAAGCGCCGGGACAGGGTGGTTCTTC